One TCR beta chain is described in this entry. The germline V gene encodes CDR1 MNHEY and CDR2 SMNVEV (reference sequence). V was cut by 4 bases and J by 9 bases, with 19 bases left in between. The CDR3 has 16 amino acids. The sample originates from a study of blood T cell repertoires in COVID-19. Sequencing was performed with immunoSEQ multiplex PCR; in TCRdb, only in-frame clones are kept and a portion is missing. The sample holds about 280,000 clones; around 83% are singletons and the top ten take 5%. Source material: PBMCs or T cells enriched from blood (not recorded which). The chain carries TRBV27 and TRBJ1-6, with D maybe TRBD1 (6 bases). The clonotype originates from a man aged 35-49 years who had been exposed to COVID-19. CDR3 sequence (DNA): TGTGCCAGCAGTTGGGGGGGAACAGGGTTGACTTCACCCCTCCACTTT. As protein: CASSWGGTGLTSPLHF.